The clone carrying this T cell receptor (beta chain) came up a few times. Its antigen is undetermined. The data were obtained in a study of CD8 T cells in ankylosing spondylitis. Study results and caveats: Clones linked to disease were reported to show significant enrichment in matched ankylosing spondylitis synovial fluid. Seemingly distinctive of ankylosing spondylitis blood was a TCR beta motif formed by eight highly homologous variants. In reactive arthritis synovial fluid and blood, some motif variants had been reported before. Disease-linked clones were found to be CD8+ and relatively rare in peripheral blood.

This CDR3 has 15 amino acids. Germline V gene lookup returns CDR1 WNHNN and CDR2 SYGVQD (reference sequence). V shed 0 bases and J shed 8 bases, with 14 bases lying between them. Each TCR beta library was made by quantitative 5'-RACE that incorporated molecular barcodes. TCRdb redid the calling of the 5' RACE reads with MiXCR, one entry per CDR3 protein. The sample includes 400,000 or so distinct CDR3 sequences, 26% of them seen just once. The sample was blood, either unsorted or a sorted T cell fraction (not recorded which). The sequence came from a male donor with ankylosing spondylitis. The V gene is TRBV10-1, the J gene TRBJ2-1; D remains ambiguous. CDR3 DNA sequence: TGCGCCAGCAGTGAGTCGATTGACCCAAGCGATGAGCAGTTCTTC. Protein product: CASSESIDPSDEQFF.